A single T cell receptor (beta chain) is shown here with its context. This sample stems from a study of blood T cell repertoires in COVID-19. The overall study: The analysed material was cDNA or gDNA that came from T cells, B-cell-depleted T cells, or PBMCs.

Under the authors' procedure: Estimation of nucleated cell counts relied on the amplification of reference gene primers. Produced via immunoSEQ multiplex PCR; TCRdb's table is partial and in-frame only. For V, J and clone size, that table is used; D and trimming come from the DNA. The table lists about 180,000 clones, more than 75% of them singletons, with 15% to 20% in the top ten. The germline gives CDR1 SGHNT, CDR2 YENEEA. Unmatched junction bases numbered 2, after V lost 3 bases and J lost 7 bases. This CDR3 has 12 amino acids. The sequencing sample was made of peripheral blood. The receptor comes from an older person with COVID-19, enrolled during active disease. V is TRBV11-3 and J is TRBJ1-1, with 7 bases identical to TRBD1. CDR3: CASSLTGNEAFF. CDR3 DNA: TGTGCCAGCAGCTTGACAGGGAATGAAGCTTTCTTT.